This T cell receptor beta chain derives from a study of Ad26.COV2.S vaccination and SARS-CoV-2 variants. Only in-frame clones appear in the TCRdb table, and some are missing; sequencing was by immunoSEQ multiplex PCR. The sample records a few hundred thousand clones, about four fifths being singletons. This clone occurred once. Noted treatment: some 19 received Ad26.COV2.S at low or high dose, single or two shots; about five received placebo; per-sample allocation not given. Collection of the samples took place on day 63 after the first injection of vaccine or placebo. Its platform was an Ad26 vector, and its expressed antigen was Wuhan-strain SARS-CoV-2 spike. Per germline, CDR1 MRHNA and CDR2 SNTAGT. This CDR3 contains 16 residues. After removal of 8 bases from V and 1 base from J, the junction contained 12 bases not matched to a gene.

The TCR comes from a person aged 18-60 years who received the Ad26.COV2.S COVID-19 vaccine or a placebo. The chain recombines TRBV6-4 with TRBJ1-1; 8 bases align to TRBD1. Material: peripheral blood, obtained in a trial of Ad26.COV2.S vaccine versus placebo. The chain's CDR3 is CASGKPGRGQNTEAFF. As DNA, the CDR3 is TGTGCCAGCGGAAAACCCGGCAGGGGGCAGAACACTGAAGCTTTCTTT.